This is a list of T cell receptor beta chains from one sample in a study of cytomegalovirus exposure and HLA in healthy donors. Generated by immunoSEQ multiplex PCR, the TCRdb table keeps only in-frame clones and is missing some. The sample has 150,000 to 200,000 clones, about four fifths seen once. Sequencing was carried out using PBMCs. These receptors were taken from a young woman in good health and CMV-seropositive. CDR3s include the opening cysteine and the closing phenylalanine or tryptophan. A D gene is named only where the DNA matches it firmly. Clone size is given for some rows only: seen once, a few or many times, or a class if the clone is expanded.

D gene	V gene	clone size	J gene	CDR3 DNA	CDR3 protein
-	TRBV23-1	-	TRBJ1-3	TGCGCCAGCAGTCCCGGCAGGGTTGGAAACACCATATATTTT	CASSPGRVGNTIYF
-	TRBV4-1	-	TRBJ2-4	TGCGCCAGCAGCCAAGGGGGGCCGGCAGGAGTAGCCAAAAACATTCAGTACTTC	CASSQGGPAGVAKNIQYF
TRBD2	TRBV7-2	-	TRBJ2-1	TGTGCCAGCAGCTTCCAGTCGAGCGGGGGGGGGTTCTTC	CASSFQSSGGGFF
-	TRBV7-2	once	TRBJ1-1	TGTGCCAGCAGCTTAGCGGGGGGACCTAACACTGAAGCTTTCTTT	CASSLAGGPNTEAFF
TRBD1	TRBV7-9	once	TRBJ1-2	TGTGCCAGCAGCCTAGGACAGGGGGAAAACTATGGCTACACCTTC	CASSLGQGENYGYTF
-	TRBV7-8	-	TRBJ2-7	TGTGCCAGCAGCCGAGGACGGGGAAGCTCCTACGAGCAGTACTTC	CASSRGRGSSYEQYF
TRBD1	TRBV25-1	-	TRBJ2-7	TGTGCCAGCAGTGCCTACAGGGGTGGAGGCTACGAGCAGTACTTC	CASSAYRGGGYEQYF
-	TRBV30	-	TRBJ2-2	TGTGCCTGGAGTCCCTCGAGCACCGGGGAGCTGTTTTTT	CAWSPSSTGELFF
-	TRBV27	-	TRBJ1-2	TGTGCCAGCAGTTTCAGGGTGTCCTATGGCTACACCTTC	CASSFRVSYGYTF
-	TRBV5-1	-	TRBJ2-5	TGCGCCAGCAGCTTGGGTGGGGAGTCGCAGACCCAGTACTTC	CASSLGGESQTQYF
TRBD1	TRBV4-1	-	TRBJ1-3	TGCGCCAGCAGCCAAGGGCCGAGGGGGCGCGCTGGAAACACCATATATTTT	CASSQGPRGRAGNTIYF
-	TRBV15	-	TRBJ2-7	TGTGCCACCAGCAATCCTGCCCTCAGGGACAAGTCCTACGAGCAGTACTTC	CATSNPALRDKSYEQYF
TRBD1	TRBV9	-	TRBJ2-5	TGTGCCAGCAGCGTAGCTGGGGGACAGGGATGGGTGGAGACCCAGTACTTC	CASSVAGGQGWVETQYF
TRBD1	TRBV11-3	-	TRBJ2-3	TGTGCCAGCAGCTTGGGACAGGGAATGCCCACAGATACGCAGTATTTT	CASSLGQGMPTDTQYF
TRBD2	TRBV14	-	TRBJ2-7	TGTGCCAGCAGCCCCCGCGGGGGGGCCTCCTACGAGCAGTACTTC	CASSPRGGASYEQYF
-	TRBV19	-	TRBJ1-5	TGTGCCAGTAGTATTTTCGCCAGTGATCAGCCCCAGCATTTT	CASSIFASDQPQHF
-	TRBV2	-	TRBJ2-5	TGTGCCACCGGTGCCTCCCAAGAGACCCAGTACTTC	CATGASQETQYF
-	TRBV5-1	-	TRBJ2-5	TGCGCCAGCAGCTTGGAGGGGGGGCTTACTCGGGAGACCCAGTACTTC	CASSLEGGLTRETQYF
TRBD2	TRBV19	few	TRBJ2-2	TGTGCCAGCGTGACTAGCGGGGGGGCCACCGGGGAGCTGTTTTTT	CASVTSGGATGELFF
-	TRBV28	-	TRBJ1-3	TGTGCCAGCAGTTTCCAGGGGAATACAGGAAACACCATATATTTT	CASSFQGNTGNTIYF
TRBD1	TRBV6-1	few	TRBJ1-1	TGTGCCAGCGGGGACAGGGACACTGAAGCTTTCTTT	CASGDRDTEAFF
TRBD1	TRBV6-7	-	TRBJ2-5	TGTGCCAGCAGTTACTCTACGCAGGGGGAAGAGACCCAGTACTTC	CASSYSTQGEETQYF
-	TRBV12-2	-	TRBJ2-1	TGTGCAAGTCGCTTAGTATTGTGGGGGGGTCAGTTCTTC	CASRLVLWGGQFF
-	TRBV28	-	TRBJ2-1	TGTGCCAGCAGTCCCGTAGGTTTCCGGGACACTGCCTACAATGAGCAGTTCTTC	CASSPVGFRDTAYNEQFF
-	TRBV25-1	-	TRBJ2-7	TGTGCCAGCAGTGAATTTTATTGGTACTTC	CASSEFYWYF
TRBD2	TRBV2	-	TRBJ2-2	TGTGCCAGCAGTGATGGGGCGGGGGAGATCGGGGAGCTGTTTTTT	CASSDGAGEIGELFF
-	TRBV27	-	TRBJ2-3	TGTGCCAGCAGTTTCACCCCCGGAGGCACAGATACGCAGTATTTT	CASSFTPGGTDTQYF
-	TRBV27	-	TRBJ1-1	TGTGCCAGCAGTTCACCAGGACAGACGAACACTGAAGCTTTCTTT	CASSSPGQTNTEAFF
TRBD1	TRBV28	-	TRBJ1-3	TGTGCCAGCAGTTCCAGCCGACAGGGAACTGGAAACACCATATATTTT	CASSSSRQGTGNTIYF
-	TRBV5-1	-	TRBJ1-2	TGCGCCAGCAGACTGCGGGGGTCCTATGGCTACACCTTC	CASRLRGSYGYTF
-	TRBV7-9	-	TRBJ1-1	TGTGCCAGCAGCTTGGTAACAGGGTTACGCTCCCTGAACACTGAAGCTTTCTTT	CASSLVTGLRSLNTEAFF
-	TRBV11-2	-	TRBJ2-4	TGTGCCAGCAGCTTAACTCGTGAAACCAAAAACATTCAGTACTTC	CASSLTRETKNIQYF
-	TRBV11-2	-	TRBJ1-4	TGTGCCAGCAGCTCACCCAGGGCAGGGGATAATGAAAAACTGTTTTTT	CASSSPRAGDNEKLFF
-	TRBV6-5	-	TRBJ2-5	TGTGCCAGCAGGGAGACAGGTATATCAGAGACCCAGTACTTC	CASRETGISETQYF
TRBD1	TRBV7-9	-	TRBJ1-3	TGTGCCAGCAGCTTAGCCGGACAGGGGGCTTATGGAAACACCATATATTTT	CASSLAGQGAYGNTIYF
TRBD1	TRBV7-9	-	TRBJ1-2	TGTTCCAGCAGCTCACGGGACAGGGGGCTTTTAGATGGCTACACCTTC	CSSSSRDRGLLDGYTF
-	TRBV2	-	TRBJ2-7	TGTGCCAGCAGAATAGGCTGGGGTAGCGAGCAGTACTTC	CASRIGWGSEQYF
TRBD1	TRBV7-9	few	TRBJ2-5	TGTGCCAGCAGCCCTGGGACAGCAGCGAGGGAGACCCAGTACTTC	CASSPGTAARETQYF
TRBD1	TRBV2	-	TRBJ2-7	TGTGCCAGCAGTGACTTTGGACAGGGGGACCACGAGCAGTACTTC	CASSDFGQGDHEQYF
-	TRBV27	-	TRBJ1-1	TGTGCCAGCAGTTTGACCCTCACAGGCAGAAAGACTGAAGCTTTCTTT	CASSLTLTGRKTEAFF
TRBD1	TRBV30	-	TRBJ2-5	TGTGCCTGGAGTGGACAGGGCGCCTTTGGGACCCAGTACTTC	CAWSGQGAFGTQYF
-	TRBV4-3	-	TRBJ1-1	TGCGCCAGCAGCCGAGAGTTCATGAACACTGAAGCTTTCTTT	CASSREFMNTEAFF
-	TRBV11-2	-	TRBJ2-7	TGTGCCAGCAGCCCCTGGCAGGGCTCCTACGAGCAGTACTTC	CASSPWQGSYEQYF
-	TRBV27	-	TRBJ2-5	TGTGCCAGCTCGAGTTGGGCTAACCAAGAGACCCAGTACTTC	CASSSWANQETQYF
TRBD1	TRBV19	-	TRBJ2-7	TGTGCCAGTTCAGGGGGCAGGTCTTCCTACGAGCAGTACTTC	CASSGGRSSYEQYF
-	TRBV11-3	-	TRBJ2-1	TGTGCCAGCAGCTCAGGTTGGCGGGGTGGCTACAATGAGCAGTTCTTC	CASSSGWRGGYNEQFF
TRBD2	TRBV13	-	TRBJ2-7	TGTGCCAGCAGCCGGGGGGTCTCCTACGAGCAGTACTTC	CASSRGVSYEQYF
TRBD1	TRBV5-1	few	TRBJ2-3	TGCGCCAGCAGCGCCAGGGGGTTATGGACAGATACGCAGTATTTT	CASSARGLWTDTQYF
-	TRBV7-6	-	TRBJ2-7	TGTGCCAGCAGCACGGACGGGGGAGGCTACGAGCAGTACTTC	CASSTDGGGYEQYF
TRBD1	TRBV6-1	-	TRBJ2-2	TGTGCCAGCAGTGAAGCGCTTACCAGGGGGCAAGTCGGGGAGCTGTTTTTT	CASSEALTRGQVGELFF
-	TRBV28	-	TRBJ2-2	TGTGCCAGCAGTTTCGTGTCAGGGGGGCGGCCCTTCGGGGAGCTGTTTTTT	CASSFVSGGRPFGELFF
-	TRBV29-1	once	TRBJ2-7	TGCAGCGTCGACGGAGGCTTACCTTACGAGCAGTACTTC	CSVDGGLPYEQYF
-	TRBV21-1	medium-sized	TRBJ1-2	TGTGCCAGCAGCAGGCCGGGACAGCACTATGGCTACACCTTC	CASSRPGQHYGYTF
TRBD1	TRBV28	-	TRBJ2-2	TGTGCCAGCAAGGGGGCCGATTACACCGGGGAGCTGTTTTTT	CASKGADYTGELFF
TRBD1	TRBV7-2	-	TRBJ1-2	TGTGCCAGCAGCCAGCACCAGGGGGCGTTAGCTAACTATGGCTACACCTTC	CASSQHQGALANYGYTF
-	TRBV19	-	TRBJ1-5	TGTGCCAGTAGTATCCCCTTCTACCAGCCCCAGCATTTT	CASSIPFYQPQHF
-	TRBV30	-	TRBJ2-2	TGTGCCTGGAGTGTACTCCGGGGATCGAACACCGGGGAGCTGTTTTTT	CAWSVLRGSNTGELFF
-	TRBV7-6	-	TRBJ1-3	TGTGCCAGCAGCTTAGGCGTCGTCAACTCTGGAAACACCATATATTTT	CASSLGVVNSGNTIYF
TRBD2	TRBV28	-	TRBJ2-5	TGTGCCAGCAGTTTATTGACCCGGGAGGGGGAGACCCAGTACTTC	CASSLLTREGETQYF